This T cell receptor (beta chain) was retrieved from a study of cytomegalovirus exposure and HLA in healthy donors. Points from the study as a whole: According to the study, around 180 TCR beta chains were cytomegalovirus-associated. In most subjects, TCR beta sequences reportedly gave accurate predictions of HLA-A and HLA-B alleles.

PCR primers comprised 60 Vbeta and 13 Jbeta primers. Produced via immunoSEQ multiplex PCR; TCRdb's table is partial and in-frame only. The data hold about 200,000 clones, with about four fifths observed a single time. V was cut by 4 bases and J by 2 bases, with 12 bases left in between. The CDR3 has 14 residues. Germline assignment: CDR1 SGHRS and CDR2 YFSETQ. On this clone itself: The antigen is not known.

The specimen sequenced was PBMCs. The genes are TRBV5-1 and TRBJ1-1, with D maybe TRBD1 (5 bases). The sequence came from a male donor in good health and CMV-seropositive. This CDR3 reads CASSLQGSNTEAFF. The CDR3 bases are TGCGCCAGCAGCCTGCAGGGTTCTAACACTGAAGCTTTCTTT.